One sample yielded the 21 T cell receptor beta chains listed below, sequenced in a study of blood T cell repertoires in COVID-19. Method: immunoSEQ multiplex PCR; TCRdb's copy keeps in-frame clones and lacks some. The sample has some 330,000 clones, approximately 90% seen once. Material for sequencing was PBMCs or T cells enriched from blood (not recorded which). The receptor source for this set is a man aged 30 to 39 who had recovered from COVID-19.

The chain links TRBV3-1 (or the pseudogene TRBV3-2) to TRBJ2-3; 7 bases are shared with TRBD2. The CDR3 runs to 14 residues. Germline loops: CDR1 LGHDT, CDR2 YNNKEL (reference sequence). The junction had 1 base not matched to a gene; V was cut back by 4 bases and J by 0 bases. CDR3 residues: CASSLRGSTDTQYF. In DNA form, the CDR3 reads TGTGCCAGCAGCCTGCGGGGGAGCACAGATACGCAGTATTTT.

V is TRBV5-5 and J is TRBJ1-6; 7 bases agree with TRBD1. The CDR3 length is 14 residues. Germline values: CDR1 SGHKS, CDR2 YYEKEE (reference sequence). Losses at the gene ends were 1 base for V and 10 bases for J; bases not matched to a gene: 5. CDR3: CASSLLTGTSPLHF. The CDR3 DNA reads as TGTGCCAGCAGCTTGTTGACAGGGACCTCACCCCTCCACTTT.

This clone was counted only a few times. The genes are TRBV7-2 and TRBJ1-4, with 8 bases identical to TRBD1. V dropped 5 bases and J dropped 7; count of bases not matched to a gene: 9. Germline loops: CDR1 SGHTA, CDR2 FQGNSA. The CDR3 is 15 residues long. This chain's CDR3 is CASSGAPRGLEKLFF. CDR3 sequence (DNA): TGTGCCAGCAGCGGGGCCCCCAGGGGGCTTGAAAAACTGTTTTTT.

The chain has TRBV18 and TRBJ2-7, with D unclear. The CDR3 consists of 12 residues. V was shortened by 3 bases and J by 2 bases, with 5 bases between the two germline ends. CDR1 is KGHSH and CDR2 is LQKENI in the germline V gene. CDR3 DNA: TGTGCCAGCTCACCCGGAGCCTACGAGCAGTACTTC. The encoded protein is CASSPGAYEQYF.

This clone was counted at least ten times. V is TRBV9 and J is TRBJ2-1; 11 bases are a match to TRBD2. V was clipped by 3 bases and J by 2 bases; unmatched bases: 4. This CDR3 has 16 amino acids. CDR1 and CDR2 (germline): SGDLS, YYNGEE. CDR3 bases: TGTGCCAGCAGCGCGGTAGCGGGAGGGCCCTACAATGAGCAGTTCTTC. Translated, it gives CASSAVAGGPYNEQFF.

J is TRBJ1-4 and V is TRBV7-2, with D possibly matching TRBD1 (6 bases). Germline values: CDR1 SGHTA, CDR2 FQGNSA. V shed 6 bases and J shed 8 bases, with 19 bases lying between them. The CDR3 totals 15 residues. CDR3 residues: CASRPQTGLGEKLFF. CDR3 bases: TGTGCCAGCAGACCCCAAACAGGGTTAGGGGAAAAACTGTTTTTT.

The chain joins TRBV13 to TRBJ2-1, with TRBD2 matching over 7 bases. V shed 0 bases, J shed 4 bases, and the junction held 6 bases outside the gene matches. The V gene's germline CDR1 is PRHDT and CDR2 FYEKMQ (reference sequence). The CDR3 consists of 16 residues. CDR3 in amino acids: CASSLGLASGYNEQFF. CDR3 coding DNA: TGTGCCAGCAGCTTAGGCCTGGCTAGCGGATACAATGAGCAGTTCTTC.

This clone appeared many times. In DNA, the CDR3 is TGTGCCAGCAGCTCCTCCGGTAGGGGGCGTGAAGCTTTCTTT. The encoded protein is CASSSSGRGREAFF. This sequence joins TRBV3-1 (or the pseudogene TRBV3-2) and TRBJ1-1; 7 nucleotides agree with TRBD1. V gave up 5 bases and J gave up 7 bases; unmatched junction bases: 10. CDR1 LGHDT and CDR2 YNNKEL come from the germline V gene (reference sequence). CDR3 size: 14 residues.

The chain combines TRBV27 with TRBJ2-7; maybe TRBD2 (5 bases). Germline values: CDR1 MNHEY, CDR2 SMNVEV (reference sequence). The ends were cut back, 3 bases at V and 10 bases at J, with 19 bases in the middle. The CDR3 contains 14 residues. The CDR3 loop reads CASSFRDGSSGQYF. The DNA for the CDR3 is TGTGCCAGCAGTTTCCGGGATGGGAGCTCGGGACAGTACTTC.

The chain combines TRBV6-4 with TRBJ2-1; 11 nucleotides match TRBD2. The CDR3 covers 15 residues. After removal of 7 bases from V and 7 bases from J, the junction contained 9 bases not matched to a gene. Germline values: CDR1 MRHNA, CDR2 SNTAGT. CDR3 amino acids: CASTPIAGGPNEQFF. The DNA of the CDR3 is TGTGCCAGCACCCCAATAGCGGGGGGGCCGAATGAGCAGTTCTTC.

This clone was recorded only once. DNA for the CDR3: TGTGCCAGCAGCCCTAACTACGAGCAGTACTTC. Its protein is CASSPNYEQYF. V gene TRBV7-2 combines with J gene TRBJ2-7, with D hard to call. The length of the CDR3 is 11 residues. Germline-derived CDR1 and CDR2 are SGHTA and FQGNSA. Trimming cost V 5 bases and J 3 bases, with 5 bases left between them.

This chain connects TRBV10-1 to TRBJ2-7, with D perhaps matching TRBD2 (6 bases). Trimming stripped 6 bases from V and 2 bases from J, with 11 bases between. Germline V gene sequence: CDR1 WNHNN, CDR2 SYGVQD (reference sequence). The CDR3 is made up of 13 amino acids. The CDR3 coding sequence is TGCGCCAGCAGCCCCGGGGAGGCCTACGAGCAGTACTTC. Its translation: CASSPGEAYEQYF.

The V call is TRBV3-1 (or the pseudogene TRBV3-2), the J call TRBJ2-1, with TRBD2 matching 7 bases. V was clipped by 1 base and J by 7 bases; unmatched bases: 10. The germline CDR1 and CDR2 sequences are LGHDT and YNNKEL (reference sequence). The CDR3 runs to 16 residues. CDR3 DNA sequence: TGTGCCAGCAGCCAAGGAACAGGACTAGTGAGGAATGAGCAGTTCTTC. Translation: CASSQGTGLVRNEQFF.

This chain joins TRBV7-9 and TRBJ1-1, with TRBD1 matching over 7 bases. J lost 3 bases, V lost 4 bases, and 8 bases had no gene match. The germline V gene encodes CDR1 SEHNR and CDR2 FQNEAQ (reference sequence). The CDR3 spans 15 residues. CDR3: CASSSPGGLDTEAFF. The CDR3 bases are TGTGCCAGCAGCTCCCCAGGGGGTTTGGACACTGAAGCTTTCTTT.

The V gene is TRBV3-1 (or the pseudogene TRBV3-2), the J gene TRBJ1-2; the D gene is possibly TRBD1 (5 bases). The V end lost 9 bases, the J end lost 4 bases, and 12 bases lay between the germline ends. Germline CDR1 is LGHDT and CDR2 is YNNKEL (reference sequence). The CDR3 spans 12 residues. CDR3 loop: CASGGVIYGYTF. CDR3 DNA sequence: TGTGCCAGTGGAGGGGTGATCTATGGCTACACCTTC.

This clone was detected once. The V call is TRBV19, the J call TRBJ2-5; TRBD2 is a possible D gene (6 bases). Deletions cut 2 bases from V and 1 base from J, with 11 bases between. This CDR3 spans 15 amino acids. Germline CDR1 and CDR2: LNHDA and SQIVND (reference sequence). The DNA for the CDR3 is TGTGCCAGTAGTATAAAAGGAGGGGTCCAAGAGACCCAGTACTTC. It yields the protein CASSIKGGVQETQYF.

The chain recombines TRBV6-5 with TRBJ1-2; no firm D call. Germline V CDR1 and CDR2: MNHEY, SVGAGI. The CDR3 length is 12 residues. Deletions cut 2 bases from V and 8 bases from J, with 9 bases between. The CDR3 loop reads CASSYGSGGYTF. The CDR3, as DNA: TGTGCCAGCAGTTACGGGAGCGGGGGCTACACCTTC.

In regard to this clone: Other DNA sequences in this specimen translate into the identical CDR3. The V gene is TRBV19, the J gene TRBJ1-1; 10 nucleotides match TRBD1. Germline V gene data show CDR1 as LNHDA and CDR2 as SQIVND (reference sequence). V lost 5 bases, J lost 4 bases, and 4 bases stayed unmatched. The CDR3 loop spans 14 amino acids. The CDR3 reads CASSPRQGATEAFF. The CDR3 region has the DNA TGTGCCAGTAGTCCCAGACAGGGGGCCACTGAAGCTTTCTTT.

Turning to this clone: One end of the junction is discordant with germline, which a read error may explain. V and J are TRBV18 and TRBJ1-1, with 9 bases that match TRBD1. Germline-derived CDR1 and CDR2 are KGHSH and LQKENI. The CDR3 spans 14 residues. For the CDR3, the DNA is TGTGCCAGCTCCCCACGACAGGGGGAGAATGAAGCTTTCTTT. Amino acid sequence: CASSPRQGENEAFF.

The V gene is TRBV6-1, the J gene TRBJ2-7, with a possible D match to TRBD2 (5 bases). The V end was cut by 6 bases, the J end by 3 bases, with 6 bases between. CDR1 and CDR2 (germline): MNHNS, SASEGT. This CDR3 is built from 11 residues. CDR3 DNA sequence: TGTGCCAGCAGGAGGGTCTACGAGCAGTACTTC. Its protein product is CASRRVYEQYF.

The gene calls are TRBV21-1 and TRBJ2-2; the DNA was not used to check the table's D call, TRBD1. TRBV21-1 is reported as a pseudogene. The CDR3 is made up of 18 amino acids. The CDR3 loop is CARTKRDRGSRDTGELFF. The CDR3, as DNA: TGTGCCAGAACAAAAAGGGACAGGGGGTCGCGAGACACCGGGGAGCTGTTTTTT.